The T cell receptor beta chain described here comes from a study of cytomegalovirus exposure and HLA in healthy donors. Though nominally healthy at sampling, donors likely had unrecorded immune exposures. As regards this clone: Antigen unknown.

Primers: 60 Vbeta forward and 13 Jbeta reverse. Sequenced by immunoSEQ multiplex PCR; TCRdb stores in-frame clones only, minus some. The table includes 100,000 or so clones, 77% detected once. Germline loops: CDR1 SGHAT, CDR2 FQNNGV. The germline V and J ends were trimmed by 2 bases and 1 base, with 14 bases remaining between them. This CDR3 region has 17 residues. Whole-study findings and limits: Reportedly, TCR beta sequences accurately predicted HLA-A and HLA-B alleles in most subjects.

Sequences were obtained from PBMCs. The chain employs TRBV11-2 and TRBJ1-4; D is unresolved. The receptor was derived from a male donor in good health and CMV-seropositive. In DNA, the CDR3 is TGTGCCAGCAGCTTAAGTCCAACCTGGAGAACTAATGAAAAACTGTTTTTT. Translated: CASSLSPTWRTNEKLFF.